This passage covers 27 T cell receptor beta chains from one sample sequenced in a study of CD8 T cell repertoires and HIV-1 epitope variants. Here immunoSEQ multiplex PCR was the method, and the copy in TCRdb shows in-frame clones only, minus some. The sample includes 5,700 or so clones, about 65% of them seen just once. The antigens these receptors bind are not known. Sequenced sample: cultured CD8+ T cells derived from PBMCs. The receptors here all came from a male donor with HIV.

The rearrangement uses TRBV7-2 and TRBJ2-5; a weak D match, TRBD1 (6 bases). V lost 0 bases and J lost 4, with 18 bases in between. The CDR3 contains 17 residues. The germline CDR1 and CDR2 sequences are SGHTA and FQGNSA. In nucleotides, the CDR3 is TGTGCCAGCAGCTTAGCGAAATCTGGCAGGGGACGAGAGACCCAGTACTTC. It specifies CASSLAKSGRGRETQYF.

The chain couples TRBV4-1 to TRBJ1-1; the D gene is possibly TRBD1 (5 bases). The CDR3 is 13 amino acids. CDR1 and CDR2 (germline): MGHRA, YSYEKL. The germline V and J ends were trimmed by 3 bases and 4 bases, with 9 bases remaining between them. CDR3: CASSHRESTEAFF. DNA for the CDR3: TGCGCCAGCAGCCACAGGGAGAGCACTGAAGCTTTCTTT.

The sample holds one count of this clone. The chain combines TRBV30 with TRBJ1-1; weak D call: TRBD1 (5 bases). CDR3 length: 14 residues. Germline CDR1 is GTSNPN and CDR2 is SVGIG (reference sequence). Trimming removed 4 bases at V and 6 bases at J, with 18 bases between. CDR3 nucleotide sequence: TGTGCCTGGATGGACAAACTGGGTAAGGCTGAAGCTTTCTTT. This encodes CAWMDKLGKAEAFF.

V is TRBV13 and J is TRBJ2-7; the D gene could be TRBD1 or TRBD2 (5 bases each). Per germline, CDR1 PRHDT and CDR2 FYEKMQ (reference sequence). Trimming removed 5 bases at V and 2 bases at J, with 13 bases between. The CDR3 runs 14 residues. DNA for the CDR3: TGTGCCAGCAGCGCTCCGGGACCCCCCTACGAGCAGTACTTC. This encodes CASSAPGPPYEQYF.

This clone was picked up one time. The chain has TRBV7-2 and TRBJ2-2, with D tentatively TRBD1 (6 bases). The CDR3 runs to 14 residues. Trimming stripped 5 bases from V and 5 bases from J, with 12 bases between. Germline CDR1 is SGHTA and CDR2 is FQGNSA. The CDR3 DNA is TGTGCCAGCAGCCCCGGACAGCTAACCGGGGAGCTGTTTTTT. Amino acid sequence: CASSPGQLTGELFF.

This clone has only a few counts. Here the CDR3 DNA reads TGTGCCAGCAGTGAAGATGGAGGGGGGATGTGGGAGCAGTACTTC. This translates into CASSEDGGGMWEQYF. This chain joins TRBV6-1 and TRBJ2-7; D might be TRBD1 or TRBD2, each matching 6 bases. The CDR3 spans 15 residues. V lost 1 base to trimming and J lost 7 bases, with 17 bases between them. Germline-derived CDR1 and CDR2 are MNHNS and SASEGT.

The chain combines TRBV19 with TRBJ1-1, with D hard to call. Between the trimmed V and J ends, which lost 10 bases and 7 bases, there was a span of 13 bases. CDR1 is LNHDA, CDR2 SQIVND, per germline (reference sequence). CDR3 length: 11 amino acids. The CDR3 protein is CATDEEGEAFF. The CDR3 nucleotides are TGTGCCACGGATGAGGAAGGTGAAGCTTTCTTT.

This chain connects TRBV7-9 to TRBJ2-2; possibly TRBD1 for D (5 bases). Germline V CDR1 and CDR2: SEHNR, FQNEAQ (reference sequence). V gave up 4 bases and J gave up 2 bases, with 11 bases separating them. The CDR3 has 15 residues. CDR3 residues: CASSWLDTNTGELFF. For the CDR3, the DNA is TGTGCCAGCAGCTGGCTGGACACAAACACCGGGGAGCTGTTTTTT.

This chain uses TRBV13 with TRBJ2-1; a possible D gene is TRBD2 (5 bases). Germline V lookup: CDR1 PRHDT, CDR2 FYEKMQ (reference sequence). The V end lost 5 bases, the J end lost 8 bases, and 7 bases lay between the germline ends. There are 11 residues in the CDR3. As DNA, the CDR3 is TGTGCCAGCAGCCGGGATTATGAGCAGTTCTTC. Its protein is CASSRDYEQFF.

V and J are TRBV28 and TRBJ2-3, with D uncertain. The length of the CDR3 is 12 residues. The germline V and J ends were trimmed by 5 bases and 5 bases, with 8 bases remaining between them. Germline lookup yields CDR1 MDHEN and CDR2 SYDVKM. Here the CDR3 reads CASSQTVDTQYF. CDR3 DNA sequence: TGTGCCAGCAGTCAGACTGTAGATACGCAGTATTTT.

The chain employs TRBV19 and TRBJ2-1; 13 positions match TRBD2. The CDR3 runs to 14 residues. With V trimmed by 10 bases and J by 6 bases, 6 bases remained unmatched. CDR1 and CDR2 from the germline V gene are LNHDA and SQIVND (reference sequence). This CDR3 reads CATGLAGPPNEQFF. The CDR3, as DNA: TGTGCCACGGGACTAGCGGGACCGCCCAATGAGCAGTTCTTC. The full variable domain, rest sourced from reference TRBV19 and TRBJ2-1, is DGGITQSPKYLFRKEGQNVTLSCEQNLNHDAMYWYRQDPGQGLRLIYYSQIVNDFQKGDIAEGYSVSREKKESFPLTVTSAQKNPTAFYLCATGLAGPPNEQFFGPGTRLTVL.

The gene calls are TRBV2 and TRBJ2-1, with 9 bases lining up with TRBD2. Losses at the gene ends were 1 base for V and 6 bases for J; bases not matched to a gene: 7. CDR3 size: 16 residues. CDR1 SNHLY and CDR2 FYNNEI come from the germline V gene. The CDR3 coding sequence is TGTGCCAGCAGTGAAGTTGCTAGCGGGAACCCCAATGAGCAGTTCTTC. It translates to CASSEVASGNPNEQFF.

The chain carries TRBV28 and TRBJ1-1; D remains unclear. The length of the CDR3 is 13 residues. V was trimmed by 1 base and J by 4 bases, leaving 7 bases between them. Per the germline V gene, CDR1 is MDHEN and CDR2 is SYDVKM. In DNA, the CDR3 is TGTGCCAGCAGTTTATTAACGGGCACTGAAGCTTTCTTT. Protein: CASSLLTGTEAFF.

To note about this clone: At one end the junction does not follow the germline gene, possibly because of a read error. V usage is TRBV5-4 and J usage is TRBJ1-2; unclear D gene. Germline V CDR1 and CDR2: SGHNT, YYREEE (reference sequence). CDR3 size: 16 residues. The CDR3 coding sequence is TGCGCCAGCAGCCAAGATCCCCCAGACTTGGACTATGGCTACACCTTC. Translating gives CASSQDPPDLDYGYTF.

This clone was found a few times. The J gene is TRBJ2-3, the V gene TRBV9; 8 bases are shared with TRBD2. Germline V gene sequence: CDR1 SGDLS, CDR2 YYNGEE. The CDR3 is 16 residues long. V lost 4 bases, J lost 5 bases, and 12 bases stayed unmatched. CDR3 sequence: CASSPLAGPVGDTQYF. Here the CDR3 DNA reads TGTGCCAGCAGCCCTTTAGCGGGGCCTGTCGGAGATACGCAGTATTTT.

The V gene is TRBV7-3, the J gene TRBJ1-1; D remains unclear. The CDR3 contains 14 residues. Between the trimmed V and J ends, which lost 6 bases and 2 bases, there was a span of 13 bases. Germline assignment: CDR1 SGHTA and CDR2 FQGTGA. Here the CDR3 DNA reads TGTGCCAGCAGAAAAAGTACGGGTAACACTGAAGCTTTCTTT. This encodes CASRKSTGNTEAFF.

This chain's CDR3 is CASSSQSPSSYEQYF. CDR3 sequence (DNA): TGTGCCAGCAGTTCACAGAGCCCCAGCTCCTACGAGCAGTACTTC. This sequence joins TRBV5-8 and TRBJ2-7; no clear D gene. Germline lookup yields CDR1 SGHTS and CDR2 YDEGEE. This CDR3 has 15 amino acids. V dropped 5 bases and J dropped 0 bases, with 15 bases sitting between them. Supplemented by reference TRBV5-8 and TRBJ2-7, the full variable domain reads EAGVTQSPTHLIKTRGQQATLRCSPISGHTSVYWYQQALGLGLQFLLWYDEGEERNRGNFPPRFSGRQFPNYSSELNVNALELEDSALYLCASSSQSPSSYEQYFGPGTRLTVT.

This CDR3 reads CASSLVRDRVDEQYF. In DNA form, the CDR3 reads TGTGCCAGCAGCTTAGTTCGGGACAGGGTAGACGAGCAGTACTTC. The chain employs TRBV7-2 and TRBJ2-5; 9 bases map to TRBD1. The J call may be mistaken, given a closer DNA end match to TRBJ2-7. Germline V gene sequence: CDR1 SGHTA, CDR2 FQGNSA. The CDR3 consists of 15 residues.

This clone was detected only a few times. The chain recombines TRBV11-2 with TRBJ1-5; D is unclear. This CDR3 contains 13 residues. The V and J ends lost 1 base and 4 bases respectively, with 5 bases between them. CDR1 is SGHAT and CDR2 is FQNNGV in the germline V gene. CDR3 protein: CASSLGQNQPQHF. CDR3 nucleotide sequence: TGTGCCAGCAGCTTAGGACAAAATCAGCCCCAGCATTTT.

The chain is built from TRBV5-6 and TRBJ2-7; possibly TRBD1 or TRBD2 for D (5 bases each). The V and J ends lost 0 bases and 0 bases respectively, with 7 bases between them. The CDR3 contains 14 residues. Per germline, CDR1 SGHDT and CDR2 YYEEEE. CDR3 in DNA: TGTGCCAGCAGCTTGGCAGGGAGCTCCTACGAGCAGTACTTC. It specifies CASSLAGSSYEQYF.

This chain joins TRBV5-6 and TRBJ2-7; 8 bases align to TRBD1. CDR3 length equals 15 residues. V lost 0 bases and J lost 2; bases outside the gene matches: 4. Germline CDR1 SGHDT, CDR2 YYEEEE. CDR3 nucleotide sequence: TGTGCCAGCAGCTTGGAGACAGGGGCAACCTACGAGCAGTACTTC. It specifies CASSLETGATYEQYF. The complete variable domain, with remaining parts taken from reference TRBV5-6 and TRBJ2-7, reads DAGVTQSPTHLIKTRGQQVTLRCSPKSGHDTVSWYQQALGQGPQFIFQYYEEEERQRGNFPDRFSGHQFPNYSSELNVNALLLGDSALYLCASSLETGATYEQYFGPGTRLTVT.

This chain uses TRBV11-3 with TRBJ1-1; D ambiguous. Trimming stripped 1 base from V and 0 bases from J, with 3 bases between. The CDR3 loop spans 13 amino acids. The V gene's germline CDR1 is SGHNT and CDR2 YENEEA. CDR3 residues: CASSLGVNTEAFF. DNA for the CDR3: TGTGCCAGCAGCTTAGGGGTGAACACTGAAGCTTTCTTT.

This chain connects TRBV28 to TRBJ1-1; D unresolved. The CDR3 has 15 amino acids. The germline V gene has CDR1 MDHEN and CDR2 SYDVKM. V was pared by 5 bases and J by 0 bases, with 13 bases between. CDR3 protein: CASSAQGWLNTEAFF. CDR3 nucleotides: TGTGCCAGCAGTGCCCAAGGATGGCTGAACACTGAAGCTTTCTTT.

This chain connects TRBV28 to TRBJ2-3; 7 nucleotides agree with TRBD2. Germline values: CDR1 MDHEN, CDR2 SYDVKM. The CDR3 consists of 15 residues. V dropped 4 bases and J dropped 6; count of bases not matched to a gene: 10. The CDR3 nucleotides read TGTGCCAGCAGTTCACGAGGCGGGGGACGGGATACGCAGTATTTT. Translation gives CASSSRGGGRDTQYF.

This chain links TRBV28 with TRBJ2-5, with a possible D match to TRBD1 (6 bases). Germline lookup yields CDR1 MDHEN and CDR2 SYDVKM. This CDR3 comprises 13 residues. V lost 5 bases and J lost 0, with 7 bases in between. The CDR3: CASSTGYQETQYF. The CDR3 nucleotides read TGTGCCAGCAGTACAGGGTACCAAGAGACCCAGTACTTC.

The V gene is TRBV28, the J gene TRBJ1-1; unclear D gene. Germline CDR1 reads MDHEN; CDR2 reads SYDVKM. This CDR3 has 14 residues. Trimming left V 10 bases short and J 5 bases short, with 20 bases between. The DNA for the CDR3 is TGTGCCATCAGCCCCTGGGATCCCAAAACTGAAGCTTTCTTT. Translation gives CAISPWDPKTEAFF.

V gene TRBV7-6 combines with J gene TRBJ2-5, with 8 bases matching TRBD1. This CDR3 contains 17 residues. Trimming removed 0 bases from V and 4 bases from J; junction bases left unmatched: 10. The germline V gene has CDR1 SGHVS and CDR2 FNYEAQ. The CDR3 region has the DNA TGTGCCAGCAGCTTAGCCCGGGACAGGAGTGGGAGAGAGACCCAGTACTTC. It codes for CASSLARDRSGRETQYF.